The source of this T cell receptor (beta chain) is a study of molecular identifiers for immune sequencing clone quantification (dated by TCRdb to the late 2010s). About the full investigation: For a replicate experiment, RNA from roughly 21,000 or 96,000 naive CD8 T cells was divided into five aliquots, of which four were sequenced. CD8 T cells were used in a methods study to benchmark molecular-identifier clustering-based TCR repertoire sequencing (MIDCIRS) and TCR RNA copy counting.

General study outcomes and caveats: In CMV-specific effector cells, clones with more than 20 RNA copies contained over 98% of molecules, whereas in naive cells such clones contained under 1% of molecules. Modeling indicated roughly 3.3 TCR RNA copies recovered per cell, compared with roughly 10 by digital PCR, which implies a capture efficiency of 25% to 35%. Even against a background of one million naive CD8 T cells, spiked-in Jurkat TCR RNA amounting to a single cell's worth was reported to be detectable. Naive libraries contained spiked-in Jurkat TCR RNA (around ten copies' worth), which is not part of the donor repertoire. When barcode sub-clustering was omitted, TCR diversity was inflated by chimeric consensus sequences, with chimeras reaching as high as 47%. The sizes of highly expanded clones could end up underestimated when identical TCR molecules share a barcode.

Trimming at the junction amounts to 8 bases on V and 3 bases on J, and the germline ends lie 14 bases apart. The CDR3 numbers 13 residues from cysteine through phenylalanine. Only the CDR3 DNA stays, 39 bases, in frame from base 1. Libraries of naive CD8 T cells were generated from about 20,000 to 1,000,000 sorted cells, with 10%, 30% or 50% of the purified RNA used. On a BD FACSAria II, naive CD8 T cells were FACS-sorted as CD8+CD4-CCR7+CD45RA+ and collected into RLT Plus buffer. Roughly 10 TCR copies' worth of Jurkat RNA were spiked into about 20,000-1,100,000 naive CD8 T cell samples to test detection sensitivity. CD8 T cells were enriched with RosetteSep CD8+ T Cell Enrichment Cocktail and Ficoll-Paque, followed by ACK red cell lysis. Comments on this clonotype: No antigen is known for it. Since a much larger clone is just one base distant, this may be a read error.

The library relied on PCR. Reads for this sample came from an Illumina HiSeq 4000. Preparation of bulk TCR libraries followed a previously described approach, with the TCR primers listed in Table S5. The Qiagen AllPrep DNA/RNA kit was used to purify total RNA. Before analysis, reads from multiple sequencing runs of the same library were pooled. Per the authors' processing: Reads were retained only if the reads had an exact TCR constant sequence, and the retained reads were trimmed to 150 nt and grouped according to their 12-nt molecular barcodes. Reads in each barcode group were sub-clustered using a 15% Levenshtein threshold, and a quality-weighted consensus sequence was built for each RNA molecule. Non-functional sequences were excluded, and lower-count sequences lying one edit away from another sequence were also excluded. Barcode sub-clusters with fewer than 20% of the maximum read count were removed, based on fitting two negative binomial distributions. Using fastp trimming at Q25 and MiXCR clonotype assembly, TCRdb reanalyzed the public sequencing data and kept in-frame beta chains. Merged by CDR3 protein, the rows form single entries marked with the most common genes and DNA. For this entry, the V and J calls and clone size follow TCRdb and not the study's own pipeline. The sample table lists some 320,000 distinct CDR3 sequences, around 21% of them with a count of one. 0.81% of the sample is in the top ten clones.

Material for sequencing was naive CD8+ T cells from blood, with Jurkat cell RNA spiked in. What the cell subset or site label conveys for this sample: FACS-sorted CD8+CD4-CCR7+CD45RA+ naive T cells. The chain is assembled from TRBV5-3 and TRBJ1-1, with no D gene named confidently. TRBV5-3 is classed as an ORF, of uncertain function. The receptor comes from a human donor in good health. Some libraries in this study had Jurkat cell RNA spiked in. The CDR3 corresponds to CASSLGVYTEAFF. The DNA sequence reads TGTGCCAGCAGCCTCGGGGTTTACACTGAAGCTTTCTTT.